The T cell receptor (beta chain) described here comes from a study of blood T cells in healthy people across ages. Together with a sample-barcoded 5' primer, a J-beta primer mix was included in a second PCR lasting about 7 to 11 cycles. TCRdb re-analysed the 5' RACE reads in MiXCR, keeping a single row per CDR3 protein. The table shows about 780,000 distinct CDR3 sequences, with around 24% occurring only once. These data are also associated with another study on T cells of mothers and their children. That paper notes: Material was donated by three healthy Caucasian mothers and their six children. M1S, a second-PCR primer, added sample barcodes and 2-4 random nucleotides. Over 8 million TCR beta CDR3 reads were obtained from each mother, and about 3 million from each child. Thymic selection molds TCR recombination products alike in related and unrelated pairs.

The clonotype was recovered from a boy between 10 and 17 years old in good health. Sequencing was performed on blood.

CDR3: CASSLSGGPDNEQFF. The CDR3 DNA is TGTGCCAGCAGTCTCAGCGGGGGACCAGACAATGAGCAGTTCTTC. The rearrangement joins TRBV12-3 or TRBV12-4 to TRBJ2-5, with 8 bases matching TRBD2. The J call may be in error: the DNA end matches TRBJ2-1 better. The CDR3 totals 15 residues.